The 3 T cell receptor beta chains in this list originate from one sample, sequenced in a study of blood T cell repertoires in COVID-19. Data came from immunoSEQ multiplex PCR; TCRdb stores just in-frame clones and leaves some out. The repertoire holds roughly 450,000 clones, with around 90% as singletons. Sequenced input: PBMCs or T cells enriched from blood (not recorded which). These receptors originate from a young man who had recovered from COVID-19.

The rearrangement links TRBV6-1 to TRBJ2-2, with TRBD2 matching over 11 bases. V lost 3 bases to trimming and J lost 6 bases; unmatched junction nucleotides: 12. Per the germline V gene, CDR1 is MNHNS and CDR2 is SASEGT. The CDR3 extends over 18 amino acids. The CDR3 reads CASSDFLIAGGPSGELFF. As DNA, the CDR3 is TGTGCCAGCAGTGATTTCCTCATAGCGGGGGGGCCGTCCGGGGAGCTGTTTTTT.

The chain combines TRBV7-2 with TRBJ1-2, with a possible D match to TRBD1 (5 bases). The CDR3 is 15 residues long. V was cut by 2 bases and J by 0 bases, with 10 bases left in between. Germline V gives CDR1 SGHTA, CDR2 FQGNSA. The CDR3 sequence: CASSLTPGPNYGYTF. The CDR3 DNA is TGTGCCAGCAGCTTAACCCCAGGGCCTAACTATGGCTACACCTTC.

A single count supports this clone. The chain uses TRBV11-2 and TRBJ1-6, with unresolved D. Germline V CDR1 and CDR2: SGHAT, FQNNGV. The CDR3 consists of 13 residues. The V gene lost 4 bases and the J gene lost 6 bases, with 7 bases spanning the gap. CDR3 protein: CASSSLGNSPLHF. Written as DNA, the CDR3 is TGTGCCAGCAGCTCCCTCGGTAATTCACCCCTCCACTTT. Full variable domain (remainder filled in from reference TRBV11-2 and TRBJ1-6): EAGVAQSPRYKIIEKRQSVAFWCNPISGHATLYWYQQILGQGPKLLIQFQNNGVVDDSQLPKDRFSAERLKGVDSTLKIQPAKLEDSAVYLCASSSLGNSPLHFGNGTRLTVT.